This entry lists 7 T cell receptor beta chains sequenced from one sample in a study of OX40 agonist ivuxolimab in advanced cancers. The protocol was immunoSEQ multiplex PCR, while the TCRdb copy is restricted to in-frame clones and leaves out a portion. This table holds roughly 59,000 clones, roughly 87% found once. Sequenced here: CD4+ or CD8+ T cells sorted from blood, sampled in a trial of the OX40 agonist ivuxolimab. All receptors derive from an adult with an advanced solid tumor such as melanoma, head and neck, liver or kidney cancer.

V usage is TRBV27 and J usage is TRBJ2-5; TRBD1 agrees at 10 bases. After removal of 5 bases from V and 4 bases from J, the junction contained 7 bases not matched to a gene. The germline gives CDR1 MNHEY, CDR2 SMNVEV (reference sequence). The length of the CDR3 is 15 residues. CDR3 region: CASSPRTGGIETQYF. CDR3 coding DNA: TGTGCCAGCAGTCCCCGGACAGGGGGGATAGAGACCCAGTACTTC.

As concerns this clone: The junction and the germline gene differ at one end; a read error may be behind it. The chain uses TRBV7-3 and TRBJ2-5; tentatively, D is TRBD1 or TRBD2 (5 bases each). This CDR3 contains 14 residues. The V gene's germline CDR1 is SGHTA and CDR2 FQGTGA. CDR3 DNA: TGTGCCAGCAGCCTAACGAGGGACGCGGAGACCCAGTACTTC. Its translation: CASSLTRDAETQYF.

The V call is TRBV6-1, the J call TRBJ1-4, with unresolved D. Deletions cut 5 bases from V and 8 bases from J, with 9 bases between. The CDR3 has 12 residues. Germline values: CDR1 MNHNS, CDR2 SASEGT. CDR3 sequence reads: CASSRGWEKLFF. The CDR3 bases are TGTGCCAGCAGTAGAGGGTGGGAAAAACTGTTTTTT.

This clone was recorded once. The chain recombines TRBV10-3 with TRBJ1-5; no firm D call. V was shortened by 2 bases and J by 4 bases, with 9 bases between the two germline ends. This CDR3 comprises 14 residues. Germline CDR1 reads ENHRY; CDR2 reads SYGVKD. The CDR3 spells CAISEAGSNQPQHF. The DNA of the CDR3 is TGTGCCATCAGTGAGGCGGGGAGTAATCAGCCCCAGCATTTT.

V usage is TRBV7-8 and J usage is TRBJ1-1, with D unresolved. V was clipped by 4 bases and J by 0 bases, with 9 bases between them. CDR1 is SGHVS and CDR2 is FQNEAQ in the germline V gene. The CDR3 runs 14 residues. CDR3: CASSSYIMNTEAFF. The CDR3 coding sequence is TGTGCCAGCAGCTCCTATATCATGAACACTGAAGCTTTCTTT.

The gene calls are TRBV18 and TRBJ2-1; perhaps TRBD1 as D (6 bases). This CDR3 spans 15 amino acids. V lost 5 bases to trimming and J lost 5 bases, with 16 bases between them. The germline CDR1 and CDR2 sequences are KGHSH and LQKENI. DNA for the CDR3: TGTGCCAGCTCAACGCTTTTGGGGGCTAACAATGAGCAGTTCTTC. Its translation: CASSTLLGANNEQFF.

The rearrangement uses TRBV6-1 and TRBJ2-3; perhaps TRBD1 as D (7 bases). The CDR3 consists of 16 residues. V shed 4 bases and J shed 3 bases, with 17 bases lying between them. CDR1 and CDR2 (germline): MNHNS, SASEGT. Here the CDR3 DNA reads TGTGCCAGCAGTGCAAACAGGGGACTGCGAACAGATACGCAGTATTTT. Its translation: CASSANRGLRTDTQYF.